This T cell receptor (beta chain) is drawn from a study of CD8 T cells in Susac syndrome. CD8+ and CD4+ T cells circulating in blood were sequenced for TCR beta. With random hexamers, roughly 0.45 to 1 ug RNA was reverse transcribed. immunoSEQ multiplex PCR amplified TCR beta CDR3 across 54 Vbeta, 13 Jbeta. Each CDR3 protein is one row after TCRdb ran MiXCR on the immunoSEQ multiplex PCR reads. This sample has some 260,000 distinct CDR3 sequences, with around 93% found just once. The CDR3 spans 17 residues. Germline CDR1 is LGHDT and CDR2 is YNNKEL (reference sequence). The junction had 6 bases not matched to a gene; V was cut back by 0 bases and J by 1 base.

This receptor was taken from a human donor with multiple sclerosis. The V call is TRBV3-1, the J call TRBJ2-3; 8 bases agree with TRBD1. Sequenced input: CD4+ T cells from PBMCs. Here the CDR3 DNA reads TGTGCCAGCAGCCAAGATACAGGGGGATCTGGCACAGATACGCAGTATTTT. It specifies CASSQDTGGSGTDTQYF.